This TCR beta chain was captured in a study of blood T cell repertoires in COVID-19. Background on the study: Spain, Italy and the United States supplied samples that represented acute and convalescent COVID-19. Sources were T cells, B-cell-depleted T cells, or PBMCs; the material itself was cDNA or gDNA.

In the original workflow: Nucleated cell counts were estimated from reference gene primer amplification. Sequencing was performed with immunoSEQ multiplex PCR; in TCRdb, only in-frame clones are kept and a portion is missing. V, J and clone size are those of that table, while D and trimming were read from the DNA. The sample includes 250,000 to 350,000 clones, approximately 91% of them seen just once. V lost 1 base and J lost 1; bases outside the gene matches: 4. Germline V gene data show CDR1 as LNHDA and CDR2 as SQIVND (reference sequence). The CDR3 totals 17 residues. Seattle-derived patients entered the study during active infection and were followed longitudinally.

Sequencing was done on a sample of peripheral blood. The chain uses TRBV19 and TRBJ2-7, with TRBD2 matching over 13 bases. This clonotype originated in a young woman with COVID-19, enrolled during active disease. CDR3 coding DNA: TGTGCCAGTAGTATAGGGACTAGCGGGAGTCCGTCCTACGAGCAGTACTTC. It codes for CASSIGTSGSPSYEQYF.